The following is a T cell receptor (beta chain) sequence with its context. What it binds is not known. The sample comes from a study of T cell responses to AZD1222 COVID-19 vaccine. Trimming took 4 bases from V and 5 from J, leaving 5 bases between them. There are 11 residues in the CDR3. Sequenced by immunoSEQ multiplex PCR; TCRdb stores in-frame clones only, minus some. The data contain 150,000 to 200,000 clones, about 90% of them singletons. Study findings and constraints: Unmutated variant regions reportedly attract nearly half of all spike-specific TCRs. Most donors were white British, females outnumbered males, and clonal diversity was possibly underestimated.

The clonotype was recovered from an adult who received the AZD1222 COVID-19 vaccine. The sequencing here drew on peripheral blood, taken 28 days after the second AZD1222 dose. The chain employs TRBV12-3 or TRBV12-4 and TRBJ2-5; D ambiguous. CDR3 nucleotide sequence: TGTGCCAGCAGTTATGGGGAGACCCAGTACTTC. This translates into CASSYGETQYF.